This T cell receptor beta chain was recovered during a study of cytomegalovirus exposure and HLA in healthy donors. Overall study: Within an early data release were roughly 83 million unique TCRs drawn from HLA-typed donors.

Of note for this clone: Its target is not known.

Points from the study as a whole: A later look showed TCR association rates differing by HLA locus, highest for DRB1 and lowest for HLA-C.

Looked up from germline, CDR1 is MNHEY and CDR2 is SMNVEV (reference sequence). V was cut by 5 bases and J by 3 bases, with 14 bases left in between. CDR3 length equals 14 residues. The study ran its PCR with 60 Vbeta and 13 Jbeta primers. Produced via immunoSEQ multiplex PCR; TCRdb's table is partial and in-frame only. This table has 100,000 to 120,000 clones, around 78% appearing once. The genes are TRBV27 and TRBJ2-7; tentatively, D is TRBD1 (6 bases). The sequencing sample was made of PBMCs. This receptor was obtained from a male donor in good health and CMV-seronegative. The CDR3 coding sequence is TGTGCCAGCAGTGAAAAAACAGGGTACTACGAGCAGTACTTC. This translates into CASSEKTGYYEQYF.